A single sample gave rise to the 2 T cell receptor beta chains below, sequenced in a study of shared clonotypes between healthy human individuals (dated by TCRdb to 2020 to 2021). CD8 naive samples were obtained by positive selection for CCR7 among CD45RO-negative cells, yielding a CD45RA+CCR7+ population from which TemRA cells were excluded. Preparation of the library involved the immunoSEQ multiplex PCR assay. This is the immuneACCESS table as TCRdb keeps it, with only in-frame sequences that have V and J called. A part of the clones is gone; compared with another copy, unresolved V genes explain less than half, and the rest is unexplained. The sample table contains about 2 million clones; only one count was recorded for about 95% of them. More than 0.9% of the sample goes to the ten largest clones. Material: naive CD8+ T cells sorted from blood. The cell subset or site label, as the study defines it: CD45RA+CCR7+. These receptors all stem from a man aged 18 to 29 in good health.

The gene calls are TRBV4-1 and TRBJ1-2; 8 positions agree with TRBD1. The CDR3 totals 15 residues. Germline lookup yields CDR1 MGHRA and CDR2 YSYEKL. Germline trimming cut 3 bases from V and 0 bases from J; bases unmatched to any gene: 3. The CDR3 DNA is TGCGCCAGCAGCCATGAGGACAGGGCTAACTATGGCTACACCTTC. It is translated as CASSHEDRANYGYTF.

This clone was seen only once. Additional DNA sequences in this sample encode the identical CDR3. CDR3 in DNA: TGTGCCAGCAGCGTAGGGTACCAAGAGACCCAGTACTTC. Protein: CASSVGYQETQYF. V and J are TRBV9 and TRBJ2-5; no clear D gene. V was clipped by 0 bases and J by 0 bases, with 3 bases between them. This CDR3 has 13 amino acids. Germline V gene lookup returns CDR1 SGDLS and CDR2 YYNGEE.